The T cell receptor beta chain described here comes from a study of CD8 T cells in Susac syndrome. CDR3 length: 13 amino acids. Germline-derived CDR1 and CDR2 are MNHEY and SMNVEV (reference sequence). Trimming cost V 1 base and J 3 bases, with 3 bases left between them. Random hexamers were used to reverse transcribe the RNA input (about 0.45 to 1 ug). One entry per CDR3 protein results from TCRdb running MiXCR on the immunoSEQ multiplex PCR reads. The data hold about 60,000 distinct CDR3 sequences, with roughly 94% observed a single time. The sample taken for sequencing was CD8+ T cells from PBMCs. This TCR was recovered from a human donor with multiple sclerosis. The V gene is TRBV27, the J gene TRBJ1-4; D is ambiguous. The CDR3 coding sequence is TGTGCCAGCAGTTTATGGCCTAATGAAAAACTGTTTTTT. Protein: CASSLWPNEKLFF.